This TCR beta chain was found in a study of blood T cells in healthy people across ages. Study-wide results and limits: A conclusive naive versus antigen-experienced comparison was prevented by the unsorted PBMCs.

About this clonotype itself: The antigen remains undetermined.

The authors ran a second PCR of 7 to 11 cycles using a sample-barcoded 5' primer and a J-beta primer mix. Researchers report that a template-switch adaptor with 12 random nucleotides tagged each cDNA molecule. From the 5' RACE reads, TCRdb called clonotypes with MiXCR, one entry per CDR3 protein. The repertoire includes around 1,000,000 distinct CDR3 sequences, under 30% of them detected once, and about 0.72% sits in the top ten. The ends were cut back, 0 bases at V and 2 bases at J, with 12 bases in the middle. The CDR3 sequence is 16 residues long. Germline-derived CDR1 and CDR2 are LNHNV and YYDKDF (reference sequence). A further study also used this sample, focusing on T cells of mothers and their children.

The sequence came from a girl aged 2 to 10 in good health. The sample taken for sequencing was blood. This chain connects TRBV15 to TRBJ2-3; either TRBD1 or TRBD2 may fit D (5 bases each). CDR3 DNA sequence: TGTGCCACCAGCAGAGATGGGGCGGGCAACACAGATACGCAGTATTTT. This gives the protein CATSRDGAGNTDTQYF.